This is a list of T cell receptor beta chains from one sample in a study of T cells in Graves' hyperthyroidism and ophthalmopathy. TCRdb processed the multiplex PCR reads anew with MiXCR; each CDR3 protein has one entry. The top ten clones hold around two fifths of a sample with about 110,000 distinct CDR3 sequences, 16% of them seen once. Material: blood. These receptors all stem from a woman aged 50 to 60 with Graves' hyperthyroidism. Each CDR3 is given with its conserved first and last residue. Fields, in order: J gene, D gene, clone size, V gene, CDR3 DNA, CDR3 protein. The D gene is left open where the match is weak. Clone size, where shown, is once, few, many, or a class for clones that have expanded.

>TRBJ1-4|NA|many|TRBV5-5
TGTGCCAGCAGCTCCGCGGGGGAAGGTGAAAAACTGTTTTTT
CASSSAGEGEKLFF
>TRBJ1-4|TRBD1|many|TRBV12-3/TRBV12-4
TGTGCCAGCAGTAAGACAGGGGGTGAAAAACTGTTTTTT
CASSKTGGEKLFF
>TRBJ2-5|TRBD2|NA|TRBV7-9
TGTGCCAGCAGCCTGATAGCGGGAGTCGGGGAGACCCAGTACTTC
CASSLIAGVGETQYF
>TRBJ1-1|NA|NA|TRBV2
TGTGCCAGCAGTGGGACAGTGATGAACACTGAAGCTTTCTTT
CASSGTVMNTEAFF
>TRBJ2-1|NA|many|TRBV19
TGTGCCAGTAGTATCGATTCTTCCGGGACCACCTACAATGAGCAGTTCTTC
CASSIDSSGTTYNEQFF
>TRBJ1-2|NA|many|TRBV3-1
TGTGCCAGCAGCCAAGGAGGCCAGGACTATGGCTACACCTTC
CASSQGGQDYGYTF
>TRBJ2-4|TRBD1|NA|TRBV28
TGTGCCAGCACCAACGGACAGGAAAACATTCAGTACTTC
CASTNGQENIQYF
>TRBJ1-1|NA|many|TRBV6-1
TGTGCCAGCAGTTTTACGCCCAGATTCAGCGGCAACACTGAAGCTTTCTTT
CASSFTPRFSGNTEAFF
>TRBJ2-7|TRBD2|many|TRBV20-1
TGCAGTGCAACAGGGGGACCTAGCGGGAGCTCCTACGAGCAGTACTTC
CSATGGPSGSSYEQYF
>TRBJ1-5|TRBD1|few|TRBV19
TGTGCCAGTGGGGACAGGGCCAGCAATCAGCCCCAGCATTTT
CASGDRASNQPQHF
>TRBJ1-6|NA|few|TRBV6-1
TGTGCCAGCAGTGAAGGGGGGGTGGGTAATTCACCCCTCCACTTT
CASSEGGVGNSPLHF
>TRBJ1-2|NA|NA|TRBV10-3
TGTGCCATCAGTGACGTGGATAATGGCTACACCTTC
CAISDVDNGYTF
>TRBJ2-1|NA|many|TRBV27
TGTGCCAGCAGTTTACGAGAAGGGAGCTCCTACAATGAGCAGTTCTTC
CASSLREGSSYNEQFF
>TRBJ2-3|NA|many|TRBV28
TGTGCCAGCAGTTTACGGTCCGGAGATACGCAGTATTTT
CASSLRSGDTQYF
>TRBJ2-7|TRBD2|many|TRBV5-1
TGCGCCAGCAGCCCAACTGGGACTAGCGGGAGTTACGAGCAGTACTTC
CASSPTGTSGSYEQYF
>TRBJ2-4|TRBD2|many|TRBV20-1
TGCAGTGCTACCAGCGGGAGAGACATTCAGTACTTC
CSATSGRDIQYF
>TRBJ2-1|TRBD2|many|TRBV6-2/TRBV6-3
TGTGCCAGCGTATCTAGCGGGAGGGCCGGTGAGCAGTTCTTC
CASVSSGRAGEQFF
>TRBJ2-7|NA|NA|TRBV6-2/TRBV6-3
TGTGCCAGCAGCCAGGCTGGACGAGGCTCCTACGAGCAGTACTTC
CASSQAGRGSYEQYF
>TRBJ1-1|NA|many|TRBV30
TGTGCCTGGAGTAAACGGGCGAACACTGAAGCTTTCTTT
CAWSKRANTEAFF
>TRBJ2-7|NA|many|TRBV7-2
TGTGCCAGCACCAAGCAGTATGGCTCCTACGAGCAGTACTTC
CASTKQYGSYEQYF
>TRBJ2-5|TRBD1|many|TRBV6-1
TGTGCCATCCGACAGGGGTACCAGACACAAGAGACCCAGTACTTC
CAIRQGYQTQETQYF
>TRBJ1-3|NA|many|TRBV6-1
TGTGCCAGCAGTGAAGAGGGGACTGGAAACACCATATATTTT
CASSEEGTGNTIYF
>TRBJ2-7|NA|many|TRBV29-1
TGCAGCGCCGGGACTCCCCACTACGAGCAGTACTTC
CSAGTPHYEQYF
>TRBJ2-5|TRBD1|NA|TRBV11-2
TGTGCAAGCAGGGGGCTCCGGGACGGGACCCAGTACTTC
CASRGLRDGTQYF
>TRBJ1-1|TRBD1|NA|TRBV7-2
TGTGCCAGCAGGAGACAGGGGGTGAACACTGAAGCTTTCTTT
CASRRQGVNTEAFF